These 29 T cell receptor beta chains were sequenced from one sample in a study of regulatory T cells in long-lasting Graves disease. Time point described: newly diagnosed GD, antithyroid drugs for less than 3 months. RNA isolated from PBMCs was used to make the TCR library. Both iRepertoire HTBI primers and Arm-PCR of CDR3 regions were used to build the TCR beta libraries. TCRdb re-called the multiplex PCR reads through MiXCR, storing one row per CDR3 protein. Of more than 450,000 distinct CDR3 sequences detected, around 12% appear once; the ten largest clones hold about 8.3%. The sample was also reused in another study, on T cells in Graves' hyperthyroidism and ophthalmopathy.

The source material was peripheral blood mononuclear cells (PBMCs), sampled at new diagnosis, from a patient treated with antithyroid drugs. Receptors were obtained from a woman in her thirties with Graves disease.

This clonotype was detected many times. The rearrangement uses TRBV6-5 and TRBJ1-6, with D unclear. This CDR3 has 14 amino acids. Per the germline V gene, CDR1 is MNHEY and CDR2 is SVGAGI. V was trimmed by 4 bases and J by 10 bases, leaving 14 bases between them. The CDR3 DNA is TGTGCCAGCAGTTTCATGACTGGTAACTCACCCCTCCACTTT. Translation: CASSFMTGNSPLHF.

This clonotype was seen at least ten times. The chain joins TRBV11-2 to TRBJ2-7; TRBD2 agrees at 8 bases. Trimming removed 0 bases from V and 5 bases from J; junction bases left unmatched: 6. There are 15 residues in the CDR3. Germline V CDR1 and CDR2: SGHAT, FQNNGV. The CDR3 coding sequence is TGTGCCAGCAGCTTAGAGCGGACTAGCTCACACGAGCAGTACTTC. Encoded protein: CASSLERTSSHEQYF.

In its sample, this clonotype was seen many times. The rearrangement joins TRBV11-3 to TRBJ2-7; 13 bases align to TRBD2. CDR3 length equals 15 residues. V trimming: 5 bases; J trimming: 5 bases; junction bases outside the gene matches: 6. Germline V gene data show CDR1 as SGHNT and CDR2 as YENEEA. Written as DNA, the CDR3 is TGTGCCAGCAGCCCCGGACTAGCGGGAGAGCACGAGCAGTACTTC. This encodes CASSPGLAGEHEQYF.

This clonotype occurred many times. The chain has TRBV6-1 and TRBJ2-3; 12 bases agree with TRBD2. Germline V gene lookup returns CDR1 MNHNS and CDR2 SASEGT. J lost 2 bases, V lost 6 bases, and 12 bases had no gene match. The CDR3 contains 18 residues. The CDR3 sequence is CASRQGLAGLLFTDTQYF. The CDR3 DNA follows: TGTGCCAGCAGACAAGGACTAGCGGGGCTTCTTTTCACAGATACGCAGTATTTT.

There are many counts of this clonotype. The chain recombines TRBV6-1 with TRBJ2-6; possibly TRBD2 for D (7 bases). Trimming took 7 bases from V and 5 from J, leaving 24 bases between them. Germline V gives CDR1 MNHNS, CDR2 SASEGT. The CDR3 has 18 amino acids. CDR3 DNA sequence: TGTGCCAGCAATCGGTTGGCCACGGGGGGCCCTAGGGCCAACGTCCTGACTTTC. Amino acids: CASNRLATGGPRANVLTF.

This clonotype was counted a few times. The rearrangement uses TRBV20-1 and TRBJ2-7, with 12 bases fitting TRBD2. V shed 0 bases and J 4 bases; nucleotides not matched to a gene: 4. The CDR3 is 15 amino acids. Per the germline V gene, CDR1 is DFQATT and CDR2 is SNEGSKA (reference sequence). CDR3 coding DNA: TGCAGTGCTAGAGATAGGACTAGCGGGAAATACGAGCAGTACTTC. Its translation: CSARDRTSGKYEQYF.

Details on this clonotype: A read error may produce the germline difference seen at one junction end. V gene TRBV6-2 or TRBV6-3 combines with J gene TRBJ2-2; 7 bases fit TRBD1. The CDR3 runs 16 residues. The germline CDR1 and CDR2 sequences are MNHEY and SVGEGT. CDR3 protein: CASSVSGGLNTRELFF. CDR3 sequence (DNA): TGTGCCAGCAGTGTTTCAGGGGGTCTGAACACCAGGGAGCTGTTTTTT.

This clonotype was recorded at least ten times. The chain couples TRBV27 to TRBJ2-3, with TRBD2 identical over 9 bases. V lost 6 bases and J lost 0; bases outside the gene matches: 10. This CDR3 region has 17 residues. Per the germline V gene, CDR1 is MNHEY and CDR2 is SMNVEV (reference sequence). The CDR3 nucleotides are TGTGCCAGCAGGACCCCCGGACTAGCGCTAAGCACAGATACGCAGTATTTT. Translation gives CASRTPGLALSTDTQYF.

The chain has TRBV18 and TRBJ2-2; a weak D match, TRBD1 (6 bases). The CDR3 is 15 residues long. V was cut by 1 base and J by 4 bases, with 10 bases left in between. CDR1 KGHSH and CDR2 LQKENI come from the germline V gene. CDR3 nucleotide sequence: TGTGCCAGCTCACCACGGGACATGACCACCGGGGAGCTGTTTTTT. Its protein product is CASSPRDMTTGELFF.

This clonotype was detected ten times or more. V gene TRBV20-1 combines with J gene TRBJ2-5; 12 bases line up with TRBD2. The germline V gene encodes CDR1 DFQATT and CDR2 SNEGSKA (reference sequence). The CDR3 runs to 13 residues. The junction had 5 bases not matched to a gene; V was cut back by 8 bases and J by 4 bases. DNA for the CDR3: TGCAGTCCTCAACTAGCGGGAGGAGAGACCCAGTACTTC. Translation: CSPQLAGGETQYF.

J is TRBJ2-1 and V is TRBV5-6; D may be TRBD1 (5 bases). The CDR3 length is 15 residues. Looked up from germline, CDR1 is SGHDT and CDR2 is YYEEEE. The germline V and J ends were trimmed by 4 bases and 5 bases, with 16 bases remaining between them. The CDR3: CASSGAVSPHNEQFF. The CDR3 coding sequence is TGTGCCAGCAGCGGGGCGGTCAGTCCACACAATGAGCAGTTCTTC. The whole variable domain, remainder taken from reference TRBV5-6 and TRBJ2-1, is DAGVTQSPTHLIKTRGQQVTLRCSPKSGHDTVSWYQQALGQGPQFIFQYYEEEERQRGNFPDRFSGHQFPNYSSELNVNALLLGDSALYLCASSGAVSPHNEQFFGPGTRLTVL.

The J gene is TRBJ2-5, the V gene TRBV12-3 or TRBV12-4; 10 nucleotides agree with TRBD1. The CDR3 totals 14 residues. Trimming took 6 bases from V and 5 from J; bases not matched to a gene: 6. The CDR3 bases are TGTGCCAGCAGCCAAGGGACAGGGGTCGAGACCCAGTACTTC. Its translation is CASSQGTGVETQYF.

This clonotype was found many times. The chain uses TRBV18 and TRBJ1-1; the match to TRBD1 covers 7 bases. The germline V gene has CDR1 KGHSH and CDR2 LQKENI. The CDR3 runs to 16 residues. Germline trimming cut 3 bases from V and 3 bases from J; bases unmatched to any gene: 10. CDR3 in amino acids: CASSPSDREKYTEAFF. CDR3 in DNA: TGTGCCAGCTCACCCTCTGACAGGGAGAAGTACACTGAAGCTTTCTTT.

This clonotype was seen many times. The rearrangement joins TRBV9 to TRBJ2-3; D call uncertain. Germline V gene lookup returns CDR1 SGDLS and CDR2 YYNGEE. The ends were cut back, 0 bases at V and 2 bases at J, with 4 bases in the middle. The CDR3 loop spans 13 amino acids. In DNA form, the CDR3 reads TGTGCCAGCAGCGTAGGGAACACAGATACGCAGTATTTT. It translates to CASSVGNTDTQYF.

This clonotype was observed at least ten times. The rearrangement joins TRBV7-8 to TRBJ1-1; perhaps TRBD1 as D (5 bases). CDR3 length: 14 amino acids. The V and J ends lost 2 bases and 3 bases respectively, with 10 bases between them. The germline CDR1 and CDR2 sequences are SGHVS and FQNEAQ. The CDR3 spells CASSLSVGDTEAFF. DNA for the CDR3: TGTGCCAGCAGCTTATCCGTAGGGGACACTGAAGCTTTCTTT.

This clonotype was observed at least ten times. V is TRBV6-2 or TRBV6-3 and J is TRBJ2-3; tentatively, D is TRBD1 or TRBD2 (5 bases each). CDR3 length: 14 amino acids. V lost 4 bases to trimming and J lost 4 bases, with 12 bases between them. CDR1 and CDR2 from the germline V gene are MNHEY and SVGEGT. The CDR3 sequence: CASSLYGAADTQYF. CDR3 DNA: TGTGCCAGCAGTTTGTACGGGGCGGCAGATACGCAGTATTTT.

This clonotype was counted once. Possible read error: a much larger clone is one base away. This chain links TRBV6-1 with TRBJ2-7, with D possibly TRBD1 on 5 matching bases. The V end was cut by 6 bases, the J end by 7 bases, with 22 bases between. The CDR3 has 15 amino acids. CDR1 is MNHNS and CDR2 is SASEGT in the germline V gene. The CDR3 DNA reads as TGTGCCAGCAGCCCTATGGGGCCGGCATACAATGAGCAGTACTTC. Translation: CASSPMGPAYNEQYF.

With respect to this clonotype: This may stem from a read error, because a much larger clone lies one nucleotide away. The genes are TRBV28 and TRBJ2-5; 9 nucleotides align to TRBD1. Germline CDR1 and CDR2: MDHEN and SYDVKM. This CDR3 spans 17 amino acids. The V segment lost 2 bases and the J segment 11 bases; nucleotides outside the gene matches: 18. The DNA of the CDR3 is TGTGCCAGCAGTTTACAGACAAGGGACAGGGAGTACAATGAGCAGTACTTC. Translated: CASSLQTRDREYNEQYF.

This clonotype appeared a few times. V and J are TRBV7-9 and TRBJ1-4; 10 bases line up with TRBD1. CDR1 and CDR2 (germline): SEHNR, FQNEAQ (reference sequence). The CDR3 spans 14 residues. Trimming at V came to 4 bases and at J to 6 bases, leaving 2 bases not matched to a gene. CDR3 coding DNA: TGTGCCAGCAGCTCCGGGACAGGGGATGAAAAACTGTTTTTT. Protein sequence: CASSSGTGDEKLFF.

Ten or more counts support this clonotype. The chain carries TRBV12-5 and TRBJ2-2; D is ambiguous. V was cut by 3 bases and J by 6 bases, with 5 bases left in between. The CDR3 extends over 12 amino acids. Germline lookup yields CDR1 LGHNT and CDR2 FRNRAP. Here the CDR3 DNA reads TGTGCTAGTGGTTTTAATCCCGGGGAGCTGTTTTTT. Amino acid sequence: CASGFNPGELFF.

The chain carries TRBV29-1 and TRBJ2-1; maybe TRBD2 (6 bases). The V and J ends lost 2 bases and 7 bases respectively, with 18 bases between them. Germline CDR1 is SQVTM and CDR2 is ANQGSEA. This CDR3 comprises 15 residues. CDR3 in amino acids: CSVEKGAGIGNEQFF. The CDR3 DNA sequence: TGCAGCGTTGAAAAAGGCGCGGGAATCGGGAATGAGCAGTTCTTC.

CDR3 sequence reads: CASSIGWTGEGDTQYF. The CDR3 nucleotides are TGTGCCAGTAGTATAGGCTGGACAGGGGAGGGAGATACGCAGTATTTT. The chain uses TRBV19 and TRBJ2-3, with 9 bases fitting TRBD1. Unmatched junction bases numbered 7, after V lost 1 base and J lost 5 bases. CDR1 and CDR2 (germline): LNHDA, SQIVND (reference sequence). CDR3 length equals 16 residues.

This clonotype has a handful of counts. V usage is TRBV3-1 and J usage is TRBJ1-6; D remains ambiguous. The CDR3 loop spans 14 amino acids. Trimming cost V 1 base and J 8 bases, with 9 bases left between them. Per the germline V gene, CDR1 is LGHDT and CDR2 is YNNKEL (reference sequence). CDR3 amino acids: CASSQASGDSPLHF. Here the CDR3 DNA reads TGTGCCAGCAGCCAAGCGTCAGGTGATTCACCCCTCCACTTT.

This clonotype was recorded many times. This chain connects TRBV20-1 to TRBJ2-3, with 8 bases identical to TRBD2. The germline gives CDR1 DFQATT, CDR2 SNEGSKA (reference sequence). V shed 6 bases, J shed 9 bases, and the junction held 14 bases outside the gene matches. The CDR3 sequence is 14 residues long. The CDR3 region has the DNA TGCAGTGCCCCTTACCCCCTAGCGGGTGGCACGCAGTATTTT. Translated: CSAPYPLAGGTQYF.

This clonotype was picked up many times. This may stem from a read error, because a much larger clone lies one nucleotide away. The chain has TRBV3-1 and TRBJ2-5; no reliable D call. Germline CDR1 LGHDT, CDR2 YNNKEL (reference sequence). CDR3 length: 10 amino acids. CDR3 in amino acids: CASSQGTQYF. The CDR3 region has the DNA TGTGCCAGCAGCCAAGGGACCCAGTACTTC.

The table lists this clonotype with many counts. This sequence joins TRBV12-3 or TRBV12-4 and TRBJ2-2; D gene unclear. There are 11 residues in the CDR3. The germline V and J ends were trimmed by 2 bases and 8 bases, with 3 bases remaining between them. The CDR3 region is CASSLLGELFF. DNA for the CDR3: TGTGCCAGCAGTTTATTGGGGGAGCTGTTTTTT.

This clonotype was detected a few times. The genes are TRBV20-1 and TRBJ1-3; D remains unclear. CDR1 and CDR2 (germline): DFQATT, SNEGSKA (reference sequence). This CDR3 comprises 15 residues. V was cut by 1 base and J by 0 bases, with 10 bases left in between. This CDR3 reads CSARVPASSGNTIYF. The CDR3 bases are TGCAGTGCTAGAGTTCCGGCCAGCTCTGGAAACACCATATATTTT.

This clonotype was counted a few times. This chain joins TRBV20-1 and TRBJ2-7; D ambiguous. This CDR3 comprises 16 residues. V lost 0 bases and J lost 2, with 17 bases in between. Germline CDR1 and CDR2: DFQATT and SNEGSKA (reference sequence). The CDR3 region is CSARDLHSLRTYEQYF. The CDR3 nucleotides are TGCAGTGCTAGAGATCTGCACTCCCTTAGGACCTACGAGCAGTACTTC.

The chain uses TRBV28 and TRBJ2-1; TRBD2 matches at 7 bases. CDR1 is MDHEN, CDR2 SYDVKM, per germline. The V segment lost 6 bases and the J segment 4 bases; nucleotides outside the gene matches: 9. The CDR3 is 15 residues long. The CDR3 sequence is CASSPLGGVYNEQFF. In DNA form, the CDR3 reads TGTGCCAGCAGCCCTTTGGGAGGGGTGTACAATGAGCAGTTCTTC.